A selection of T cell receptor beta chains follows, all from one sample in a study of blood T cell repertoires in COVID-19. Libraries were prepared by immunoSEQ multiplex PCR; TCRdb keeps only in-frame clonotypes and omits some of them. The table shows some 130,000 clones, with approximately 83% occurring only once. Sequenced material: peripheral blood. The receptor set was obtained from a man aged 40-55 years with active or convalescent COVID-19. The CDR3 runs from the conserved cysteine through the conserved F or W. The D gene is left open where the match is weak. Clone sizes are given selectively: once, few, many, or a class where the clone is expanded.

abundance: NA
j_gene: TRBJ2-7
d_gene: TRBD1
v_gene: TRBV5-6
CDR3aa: CASSGRGRGEQYF
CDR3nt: TGTGCCAGCAGCGGCAGGGGGCGCGGCGAGCAGTACTTC

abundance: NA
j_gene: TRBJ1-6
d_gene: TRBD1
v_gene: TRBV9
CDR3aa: CASSERTGVNSPLHF
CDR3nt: TGTGCCAGCAGCGAGCGGACAGGGGTTAATTCACCCCTCCACTTT

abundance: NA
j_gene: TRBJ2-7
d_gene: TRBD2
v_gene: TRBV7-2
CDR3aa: CASSSPGLPYEQYF
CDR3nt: TGTGCCAGCAGCTCCCCGGGACTACCATACGAGCAGTACTTC

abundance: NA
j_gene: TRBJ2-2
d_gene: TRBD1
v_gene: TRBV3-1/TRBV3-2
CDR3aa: CASSRQRGTGRAGELFF
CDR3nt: TGTGCCAGCAGCCGCCAACGAGGGACAGGGAGGGCCGGGGAGCTGTTTTTT

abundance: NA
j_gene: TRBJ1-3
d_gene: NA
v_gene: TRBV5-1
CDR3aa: CASGKSGQTGNTIYF
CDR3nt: TGCGCCAGCGGCAAGTCCGGACAGACTGGAAACACCATATATTTT

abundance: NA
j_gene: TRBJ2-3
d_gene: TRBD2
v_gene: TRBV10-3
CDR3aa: CAISLSSGGAGTDTQYF
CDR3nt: TGTGCCATCAGTTTGTCTAGCGGGGGGGCTGGCACAGATACGCAGTATTTT

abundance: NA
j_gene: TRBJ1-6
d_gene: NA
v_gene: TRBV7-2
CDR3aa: CASSLAESSYNSPLHF
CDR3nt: TGTGCCAGCAGCTTAGCGGAGAGCTCCTATAATTCACCCCTCCACTTT

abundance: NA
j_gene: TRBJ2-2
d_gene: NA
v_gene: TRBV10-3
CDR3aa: CAIQGTGELFF
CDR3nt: TGTGCCATTCAGGGGACCGGGGAGCTGTTTTTT

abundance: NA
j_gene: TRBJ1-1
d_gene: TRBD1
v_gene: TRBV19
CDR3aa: CASRTTGRNTEAFF
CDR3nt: TGTGCCAGTCGAACGACAGGGAGGAACACTGAAGCTTTCTTT

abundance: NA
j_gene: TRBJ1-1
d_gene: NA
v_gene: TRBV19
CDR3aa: CASSRGWNTEAFF
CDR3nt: TGTGCCAGTAGCCGCGGGTGGAACACTGAAGCTTTCTTT

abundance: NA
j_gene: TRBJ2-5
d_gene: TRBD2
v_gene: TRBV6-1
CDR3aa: CASSEGLAGSLTQYF
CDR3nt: TGTGCCAGCAGTGAGGGACTAGCGGGGTCTTTGACCCAGTACTTC

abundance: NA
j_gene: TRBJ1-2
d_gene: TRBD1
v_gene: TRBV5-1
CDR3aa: CASSANLQGARGYTF
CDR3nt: TGCGCCAGCAGCGCAAACCTTCAGGGGGCCAGGGGCTACACCTTC

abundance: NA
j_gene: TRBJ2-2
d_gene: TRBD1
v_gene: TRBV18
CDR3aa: CASSPDRASGELFF
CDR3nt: TGTGCCAGCTCACCTGACAGGGCGTCCGGGGAGCTGTTTTTT

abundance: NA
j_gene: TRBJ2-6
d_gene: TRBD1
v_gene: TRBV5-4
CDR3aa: CASSPGQGTGANVLTF
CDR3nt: TGTGCCAGCAGCCCGGGACAGGGAACCGGGGCCAACGTCCTGACTTTC

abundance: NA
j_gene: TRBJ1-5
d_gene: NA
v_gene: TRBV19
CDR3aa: CASSTDSYSNQPQHF
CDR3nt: TGTGCCAGTAGCACCGACAGTTATAGCAATCAGCCCCAGCATTTT

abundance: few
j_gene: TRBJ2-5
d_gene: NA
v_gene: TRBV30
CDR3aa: CAWSGGPGETQYF
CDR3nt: TGTGCCTGGAGTGGGGGGCCGGGAGAGACCCAGTACTTC

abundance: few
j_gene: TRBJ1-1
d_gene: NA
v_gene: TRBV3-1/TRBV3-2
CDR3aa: CASSQEPAMNTEAFF
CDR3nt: TGTGCCAGCAGCCAAGAGCCCGCGATGAACACTGAAGCTTTCTTT

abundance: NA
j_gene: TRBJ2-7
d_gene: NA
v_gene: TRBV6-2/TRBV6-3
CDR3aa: CASSSPDKVTTYEQYF
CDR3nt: TGTGCCAGCAGCTCCCCGGACAAGGTCACAACCTACGAGCAGTACTTC

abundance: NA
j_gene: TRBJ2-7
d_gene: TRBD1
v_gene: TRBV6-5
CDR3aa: CASIGQVEQYF
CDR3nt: TGTGCCAGCATAGGACAGGTTGAGCAGTACTTC

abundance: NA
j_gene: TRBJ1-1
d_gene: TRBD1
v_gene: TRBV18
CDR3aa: CASSPPGQGAGTEAFF
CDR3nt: TGTGCCAGCTCACCTCCGGGACAGGGGGCGGGCACTGAAGCTTTCTTT

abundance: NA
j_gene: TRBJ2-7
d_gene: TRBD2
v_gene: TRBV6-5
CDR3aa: CASTKAGGTYEQYF
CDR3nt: TGTGCCAGCACCAAAGCGGGGGGGACTTACGAGCAGTACTTC

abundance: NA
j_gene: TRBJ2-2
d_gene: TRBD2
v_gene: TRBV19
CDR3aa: CASSIDRASGGRTGELFF
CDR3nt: TGTGCCAGTAGTATAGATCGGGCTAGCGGGGGGCGTACCGGGGAGCTGTTTTTT

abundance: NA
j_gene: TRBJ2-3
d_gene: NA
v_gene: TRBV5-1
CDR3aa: CASSRGTSTDTQYF
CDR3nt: TGCGCCAGCAGCAGGGGAACTAGCACAGATACGCAGTATTTT

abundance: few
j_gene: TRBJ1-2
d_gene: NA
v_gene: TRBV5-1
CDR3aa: CASSLGIGQIYGYTF
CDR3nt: TGCGCCAGCAGCTTGGGAATTGGACAGATCTATGGCTACACCTTC

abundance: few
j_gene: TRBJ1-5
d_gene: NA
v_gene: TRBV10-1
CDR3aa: CASSESFNQPQHF
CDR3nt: TGCGCCAGCAGTGAGTCCTTTAATCAGCCCCAGCATTTT

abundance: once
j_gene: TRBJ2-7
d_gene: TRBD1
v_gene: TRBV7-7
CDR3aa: CASSNTGGEQYF
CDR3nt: TGTGCCAGCAGCAATACAGGGGGGGAGCAGTACTTC

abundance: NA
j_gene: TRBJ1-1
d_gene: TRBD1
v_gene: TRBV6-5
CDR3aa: CASSYPGQGDTEAFF
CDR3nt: TGTGCCAGCAGTTACCCGGGACAGGGGGACACTGAAGCTTTCTTT

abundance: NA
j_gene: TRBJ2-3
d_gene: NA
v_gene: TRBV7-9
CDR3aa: CASQGWADTQYF
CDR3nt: TGTGCCAGCCAGGGGTGGGCAGATACGCAGTATTTT

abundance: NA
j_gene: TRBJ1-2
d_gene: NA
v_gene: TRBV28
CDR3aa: CASSLNTGYGYTF
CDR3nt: TGTGCCAGCAGTTTAAACACAGGCTATGGCTACACCTTC

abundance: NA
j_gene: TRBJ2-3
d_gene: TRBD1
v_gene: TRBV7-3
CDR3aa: CASSQGRDRGPKDTQYF
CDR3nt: TGTGCCAGCAGCCAGGGCCGGGACAGGGGGCCAAAAGATACGCAGTATTTT

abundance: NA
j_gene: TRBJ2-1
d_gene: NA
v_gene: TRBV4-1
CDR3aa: CASSHPLAQGSEQFF
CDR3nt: TGCGCCAGCAGCCACCCCTTGGCGCAGGGCAGTGAGCAGTTCTTC

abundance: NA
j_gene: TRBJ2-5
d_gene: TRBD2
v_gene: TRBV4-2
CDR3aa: CASSRRPSGGAGETQYF
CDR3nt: TGTGCCAGCAGCCGGAGGCCCAGCGGGGGGGCCGGGGAGACCCAGTACTTC

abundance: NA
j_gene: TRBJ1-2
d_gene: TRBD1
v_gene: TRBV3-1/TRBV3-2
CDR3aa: CASSQGTGGYGYTF
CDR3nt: TGTGCCAGCAGCCAAGGGACAGGGGGATATGGCTACACCTTC

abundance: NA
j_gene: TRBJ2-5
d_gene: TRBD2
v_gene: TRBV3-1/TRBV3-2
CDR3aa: CASSQGGLAGGRGETQYF
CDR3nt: TGTGCCAGCAGCCAAGGCGGACTAGCGGGGGGCCGGGGTGAGACCCAGTACTTC

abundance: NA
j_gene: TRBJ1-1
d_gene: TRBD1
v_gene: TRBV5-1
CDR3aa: CASSLGTGETEAFF
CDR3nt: TGCGCCAGCAGCTTAGGTACAGGGGAAACTGAAGCTTTCTTT

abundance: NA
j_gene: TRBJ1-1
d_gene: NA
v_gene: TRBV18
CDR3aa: CASSPRGGTGEAFF
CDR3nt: TGTGCCAGCTCACCACGGGGGGGGACGGGTGAAGCTTTCTTT

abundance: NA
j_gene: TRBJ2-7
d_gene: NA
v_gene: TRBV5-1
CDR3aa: CASSLAPGTSTYEQYF
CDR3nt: TGCGCCAGCAGCTTGGCCCCGGGGACTTCAACCTACGAGCAGTACTTC

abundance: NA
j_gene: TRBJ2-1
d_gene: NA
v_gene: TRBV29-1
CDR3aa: CSAWWRGAGGNEQFF
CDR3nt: TGCAGCGCATGGTGGCGGGGGGCAGGGGGGAATGAGCAGTTCTTC